Following are 17 T cell receptor beta chains from one sample sequenced in a study of cytomegalovirus exposure and HLA in healthy donors. PCR amplification relied on 60 Vbeta primers (plus 13 Jbeta primers). Generated by immunoSEQ multiplex PCR, the TCRdb table keeps only in-frame clones and is missing some. This sample has more than 90,000 clones; approximately 76% occur once, and the top ten carry about 16%. Sequenced material: PBMCs. Receptors were obtained from a man between 50 and 59 years old in good health and CMV-seropositive.

V gene TRBV18 combines with J gene TRBJ1-5; TRBD1 matches 7 bases. The germline CDR1 and CDR2 sequences are KGHSH and LQKENI. The J segment lost 0 bases and the V segment lost 0 bases, leaving 5 bases of the junction unmatched. CDR3 length: 17 residues. The CDR3 loop is CASSPPGTVYSNQPQHF. As DNA, the CDR3 is TGTGCCAGCTCACCACCGGGGACAGTTTATAGCAATCAGCCCCAGCATTTT.

The chain recombines TRBV29-1 with TRBJ2-5; possible D gene TRBD1, 6 bases. The germline V gene has CDR1 SQVTM and CDR2 ANQGSEA. The CDR3 has 11 amino acids. Trimming removed 8 bases from V and 5 bases from J, with 12 bases in between. CDR3 residues: CSTRGGETQYF. The DNA of the CDR3 is TGCAGCACCAGGGGTGGGGAGACCCAGTACTTC.

This chain links TRBV5-1 with TRBJ2-1, with 12 bases aligning to TRBD1. With 4 bases clipped from V and 8 bases from J, the junction kept 10 bases outside the gene matches. Germline CDR1 is SGHRS and CDR2 is YFSETQ. This CDR3 is built from 16 residues. CDR3 in DNA: TGCGCCAGCAGCCGTATGGGTGGGACAGGGGGCGATGAGCAGTTCTTC. Amino acid sequence: CASSRMGGTGGDEQFF.

The chain links TRBV19 to TRBJ2-7, with TRBD2 matching 9 bases. V lost 5 bases to trimming and J lost 6 bases; unmatched junction nucleotides: 5. The CDR3 spans 13 residues. The germline V gene encodes CDR1 LNHDA and CDR2 SQIVND (reference sequence). Written as DNA, the CDR3 is TGTGCCAGTAGTTTGGGACTAGCTCTCGAGCAGTACTTC. It encodes CASSLGLALEQYF.

The rearrangement uses TRBV11-3 and TRBJ2-7, with TRBD1 matching 8 bases. The germline V gene encodes CDR1 SGHNT and CDR2 YENEEA. J was trimmed by 7 bases and V by 5 bases; bases with no gene match: 10. CDR3 length: 14 residues. CDR3 in amino acids: CASSPRTGPNEQYF. The CDR3 DNA reads as TGTGCCAGCAGCCCAAGGACAGGGCCGAATGAGCAGTACTTC. The variable domain in full, completed from reference TRBV11-3 and TRBJ2-7, reads EAGVVQSPRYKIIEKKQPVAFWCNPISGHNTLYWYLQNLGQGPELLIRYENEEAVDDSQLPKDRFSAERLKGVDSTLKIQPAELGDSAVYLCASSPRTGPNEQYFGPGTRLTVT.

This clone was seen a single time. The chain is built from TRBV5-1 and TRBJ2-1; 7 nucleotides line up with TRBD2. This CDR3 is 15 amino acids long. Unmatched junction bases numbered 4, after V lost 1 base and J lost 3 bases. Germline V gene sequence: CDR1 SGHRS, CDR2 YFSETQ. As DNA, the CDR3 is TGCGCCAGCAGCTTGAAGGGAGGGGACTACAATGAGCAGTTCTTC. As protein: CASSLKGGDYNEQFF.

This clone turned up a few times. The chain couples TRBV5-6 to TRBJ2-7; TRBD1 agrees at 7 bases. This CDR3 is built from 14 residues. Germline V lookup: CDR1 SGHDT, CDR2 YYEEEE. V lost 0 bases, J lost 5 bases, and 5 bases stayed unmatched. The chain's CDR3 is CASSLGDRAHEQYF. DNA of the CDR3: TGTGCCAGCAGCTTGGGAGACAGGGCCCACGAGCAGTACTTC.

The chain couples TRBV19 to TRBJ2-2; D gene unclear. Germline assignment: CDR1 LNHDA and CDR2 SQIVND (reference sequence). CDR3 length equals 15 residues. V was trimmed by 0 bases and J by 0 bases, leaving 5 bases between them. CDR3 nucleotide sequence: TGTGCCAGTAGTATAGATAGCTCGAACACCGGGGAGCTGTTTTTT. Amino acid sequence: CASSIDSSNTGELFF.

The rearrangement joins TRBV7-9 to TRBJ2-3; D not resolved. CDR3 length: 13 amino acids. Per the germline V gene, CDR1 is SEHNR and CDR2 is FQNEAQ (reference sequence). Trimming took 1 base from V and 9 from J, leaving 11 bases between them. This CDR3 is CASSLDPGDTQYF. For the CDR3, the DNA is TGTGCCAGCAGCTTAGATCCGGGTGACACGCAGTATTTT.

The genes are TRBV18 and TRBJ1-4; D possibly corresponds to TRBD1 (5 bases). This CDR3 is built from 15 residues. Germline CDR1 KGHSH, CDR2 LQKENI. Deletions cut 6 bases from V and 5 bases from J, with 16 bases between. CDR3 region: CASSPLGTTNEKLFF. The CDR3 DNA is TGTGCCAGCTCGCCGCTCGGGACTACGAATGAAAAACTGTTTTTT.

This chain connects TRBV27 to TRBJ2-7; the match to TRBD1 covers 7 bases. CDR3 length equals 15 residues. CDR1 is MNHEY, CDR2 SMNVEV, per germline (reference sequence). J lost 5 bases, V lost 4 bases, and 11 bases had no gene match. The CDR3 DNA is TGTGCCAGCAGTTCCCCTAGACAGGGAACCCACGAGCAGTACTTC. Translation gives CASSSPRQGTHEQYF.

This rearrangement joins TRBV28 to TRBJ1-1; possible D gene TRBD1, 5 bases. Germline CDR1 is MDHEN and CDR2 is SYDVKM. This CDR3 is 16 amino acids long. The V gene lost 3 bases and the J gene lost 0 bases, with 14 bases spanning the gap. The CDR3 region has the DNA TGTGCCAGCAGTTTGAAGGGGCTTCTCATGAACACTGAAGCTTTCTTT. Its protein product is CASSLKGLLMNTEAFF. The whole variable domain, remainder taken from reference TRBV28 and TRBJ1-1, is DVKVTQSSRYLVKRTGEKVFLECVQDMDHENMFWYRQDPGLGLRLIYFSYDVKMKEKGDIPEGYSVSREKKERFSLILESASTNQTSMYLCASSLKGLLMNTEAFFGQGTRLTVV.

In DNA, the CDR3 is TGCGCCAGCAGCACCTTTCCGGGACTAGCGGATTACGAGCAGTACTTC. It translates to CASSTFPGLADYEQYF. This rearrangement joins TRBV5-1 to TRBJ2-7; 11 nucleotides agree with TRBD2. Germline V CDR1 and CDR2: SGHRS, YFSETQ. The CDR3 spans 16 residues. Germline trimming cut 4 bases from V and 4 bases from J; bases unmatched to any gene: 10.

The chain uses TRBV19 and TRBJ2-7, with TRBD2 as a possible D gene (6 bases). V was shortened by 5 bases and J by 0 bases, with 11 bases between the two germline ends. Germline V lookup: CDR1 LNHDA, CDR2 SQIVND (reference sequence). The CDR3 totals 14 residues. The CDR3 nucleotides read TGTGCCAGTAGTTTTAGGCGGGACTCCTACGAGCAGTACTTC. The encoded protein is CASSFRRDSYEQYF.

The chain couples TRBV5-1 to TRBJ2-1; a possible D gene is TRBD1 (5 bases). The CDR3 spans 15 residues. With 0 bases removed from V and 8 bases from J, the gap between germline ends came to 15 bases. Per germline, CDR1 SGHRS and CDR2 YFSETQ. CDR3 sequence (DNA): TGCGCCAGCAGCTTGGGTACAGGCGGCGGCGATGAGCAGTTCTTC. Protein product: CASSLGTGGGDEQFF.

The rearrangement uses TRBV27 and TRBJ1-4; no clear D. This CDR3 comprises 16 residues. CDR1 is MNHEY, CDR2 SMNVEV, per germline (reference sequence). V was clipped by 5 bases and J by 5 bases, with 18 bases between them. The CDR3 bases are TGTGCCAGCAGTAGGAAAGAGGGAGGCCGAAATGAAAAACTGTTTTTT. The encoded protein is CASSRKEGGRNEKLFF.

The rearrangement links TRBV7-2 to TRBJ1-5; 8 bases fit TRBD1. With V trimmed by 6 bases and J by 7 bases, 5 bases remained unmatched. The CDR3 contains 13 residues. Germline CDR1 is SGHTA and CDR2 is FQGNSA. CDR3 in amino acids: CASSYNRGQPQHF. The CDR3 DNA reads TGTGCCAGCAGTTACAACAGGGGGCAGCCCCAGCATTTT. Using reference TRBV7-2 and TRBJ1-5 for the parts outside the CDR3, the full variable domain is GAGVSQSPSNKVTEKGKDVELRCDPISGHTALYWYRQSLGQGLEFLIYFQGNSAPDKSGLPSDRFSAERTGGSVSTLTIQRTQQEDSAVYLCASSYNRGQPQHFGDGTRLSIL.